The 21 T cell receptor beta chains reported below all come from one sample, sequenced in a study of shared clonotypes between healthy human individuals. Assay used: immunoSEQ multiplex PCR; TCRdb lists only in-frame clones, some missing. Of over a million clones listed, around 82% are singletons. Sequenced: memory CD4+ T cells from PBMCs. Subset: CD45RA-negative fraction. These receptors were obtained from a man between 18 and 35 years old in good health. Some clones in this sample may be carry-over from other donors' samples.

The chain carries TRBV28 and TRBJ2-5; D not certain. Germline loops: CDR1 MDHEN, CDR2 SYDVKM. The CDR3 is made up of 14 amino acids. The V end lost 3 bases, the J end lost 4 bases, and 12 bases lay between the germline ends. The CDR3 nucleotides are TGTGCCAGCAGTTTTAGAAGCTCCTCAGAGACCCAGTACTTC. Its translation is CASSFRSSSETQYF.

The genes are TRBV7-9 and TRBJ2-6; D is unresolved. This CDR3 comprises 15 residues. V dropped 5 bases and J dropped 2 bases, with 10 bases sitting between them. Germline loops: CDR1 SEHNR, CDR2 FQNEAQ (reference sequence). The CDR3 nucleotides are TGTGCCAGCAGCCTCCTTATGGCTGGGGCCAACGTCCTGACTTTC. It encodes CASSLLMAGANVLTF.

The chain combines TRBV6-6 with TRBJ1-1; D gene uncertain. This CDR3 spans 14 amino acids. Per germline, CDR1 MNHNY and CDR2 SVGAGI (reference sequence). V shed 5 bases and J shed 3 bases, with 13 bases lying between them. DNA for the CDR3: TGTGCCAGCAGTCGTAGGGAGTCGGACACTGAAGCTTTCTTT. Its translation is CASSRRESDTEAFF.

In nucleotides, the CDR3 is TGTGCCAGCAGCCAAGATAGCAATCAGCCCCAGCATTTT. Amino acid sequence: CASSQDSNQPQHF. The genes are TRBV6-5 and TRBJ1-5; D is unclear. This CDR3 spans 13 amino acids. CDR1 MNHEY and CDR2 SVGAGI come from the germline V gene. V lost 6 bases and J lost 0, with 6 bases in between.

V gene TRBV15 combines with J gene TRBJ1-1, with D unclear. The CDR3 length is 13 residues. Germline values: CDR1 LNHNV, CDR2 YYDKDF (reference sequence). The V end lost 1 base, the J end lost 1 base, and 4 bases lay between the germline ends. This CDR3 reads CATSRGSNTEAFF. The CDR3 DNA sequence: TGTGCCACCAGCAGAGGCTCGAACACTGAAGCTTTCTTT.

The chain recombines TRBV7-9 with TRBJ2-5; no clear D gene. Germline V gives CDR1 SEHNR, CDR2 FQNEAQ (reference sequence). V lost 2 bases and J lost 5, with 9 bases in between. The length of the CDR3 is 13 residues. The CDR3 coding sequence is TGTGCCAGCAGCTTATCAGTACGGGAGACCCAGTACTTC. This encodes CASSLSVRETQYF.

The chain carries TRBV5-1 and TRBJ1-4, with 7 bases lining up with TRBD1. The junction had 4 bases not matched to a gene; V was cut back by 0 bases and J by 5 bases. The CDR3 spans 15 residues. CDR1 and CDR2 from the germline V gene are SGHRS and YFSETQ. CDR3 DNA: TGCGCCAGCAGCTTGGGGGACAGACCGAATGAAAAACTGTTTTTT. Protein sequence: CASSLGDRPNEKLFF.

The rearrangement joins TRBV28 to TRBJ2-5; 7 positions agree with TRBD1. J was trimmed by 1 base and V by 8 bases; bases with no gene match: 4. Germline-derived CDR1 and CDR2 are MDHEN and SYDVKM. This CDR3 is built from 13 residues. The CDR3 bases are TGTGCCAGCGGGGACAGACTCCAAGAGACCCAGTACTTC. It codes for CASGDRLQETQYF.

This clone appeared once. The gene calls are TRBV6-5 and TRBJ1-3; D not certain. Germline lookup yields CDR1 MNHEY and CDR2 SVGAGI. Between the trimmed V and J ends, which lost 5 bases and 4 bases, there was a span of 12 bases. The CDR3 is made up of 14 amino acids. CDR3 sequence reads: CASSPMVGGNTIYF. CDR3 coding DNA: TGTGCCAGCAGTCCAATGGTAGGGGGAAACACCATATATTTT.

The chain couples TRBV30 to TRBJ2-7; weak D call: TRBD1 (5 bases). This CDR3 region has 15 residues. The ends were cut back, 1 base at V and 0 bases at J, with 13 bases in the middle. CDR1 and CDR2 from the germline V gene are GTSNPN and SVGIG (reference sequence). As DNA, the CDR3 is TGTGCCTGGAGTGCTCTGGGGCGGAACTCCTACGAGCAGTACTTC. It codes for CAWSALGRNSYEQYF.

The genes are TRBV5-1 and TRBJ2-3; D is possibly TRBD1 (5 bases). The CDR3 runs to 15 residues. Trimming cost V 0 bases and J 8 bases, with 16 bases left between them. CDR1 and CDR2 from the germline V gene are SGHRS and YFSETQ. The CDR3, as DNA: TGCGCCAGCAGCTTGGAGGCGGCGGCGCAGGGTACGCAGTATTTT. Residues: CASSLEAAAQGTQYF.

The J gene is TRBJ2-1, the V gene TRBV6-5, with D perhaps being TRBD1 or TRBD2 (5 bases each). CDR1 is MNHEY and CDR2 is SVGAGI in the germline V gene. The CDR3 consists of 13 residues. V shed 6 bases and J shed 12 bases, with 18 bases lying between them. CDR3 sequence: CASRTRDLGVQFF. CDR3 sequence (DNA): TGTGCCAGCAGGACCCGGGACCTCGGCGTGCAGTTCTTC.

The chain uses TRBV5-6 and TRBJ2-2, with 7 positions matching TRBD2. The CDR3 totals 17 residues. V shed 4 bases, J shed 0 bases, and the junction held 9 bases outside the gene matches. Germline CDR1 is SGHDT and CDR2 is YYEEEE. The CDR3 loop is CASSLYQGGPNTGELFF. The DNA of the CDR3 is TGTGCCAGCAGCCTCTACCAGGGAGGGCCGAACACCGGGGAGCTGTTTTTT.

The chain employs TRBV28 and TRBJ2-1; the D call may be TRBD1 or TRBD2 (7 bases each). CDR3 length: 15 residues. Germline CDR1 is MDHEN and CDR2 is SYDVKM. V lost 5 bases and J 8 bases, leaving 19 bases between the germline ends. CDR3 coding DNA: TGTGCCAGCAGTACCACAGGGGAGGGTGTCGATGAGCAGTTCTTC. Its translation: CASSTTGEGVDEQFF.

The chain's CDR3 is CASSLDIGGTTNYGYTF. The CDR3 DNA follows: TGTGCCAGCAGCTTAGATATAGGGGGCACGACTAACTATGGCTACACCTTC. The chain has TRBV7-6 and TRBJ1-2, with 7 positions matching TRBD1. The J segment lost 0 bases and the V segment lost 1 base, leaving 8 bases of the junction unmatched. The germline gives CDR1 SGHVS, CDR2 FNYEAQ. CDR3 length: 17 amino acids.

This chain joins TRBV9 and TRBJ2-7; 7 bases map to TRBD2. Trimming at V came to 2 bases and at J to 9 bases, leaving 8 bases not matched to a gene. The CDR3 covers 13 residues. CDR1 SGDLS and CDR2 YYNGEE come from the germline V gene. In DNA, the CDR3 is TGTGCCAGCAGCGTTGGGGCTAGCGGCCGGCAGTACTTC. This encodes CASSVGASGRQYF.

CDR3 in DNA: TGCGCCAGCAGCCCCGGACTAGCGGGAGTCGAGGGGGGAGAGACCCAGTACTTC. This codes for CASSPGLAGVEGGETQYF. V is TRBV5-1 and J is TRBJ2-5; 13 bases match TRBD2. The CDR3 covers 18 residues. Germline values: CDR1 SGHRS, CDR2 YFSETQ. V shed 4 bases, J shed 4 bases, and the junction held 13 bases outside the gene matches.

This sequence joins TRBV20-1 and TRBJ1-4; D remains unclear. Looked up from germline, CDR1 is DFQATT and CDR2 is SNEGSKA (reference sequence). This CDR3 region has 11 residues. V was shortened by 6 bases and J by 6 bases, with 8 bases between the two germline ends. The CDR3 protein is CSAPTDEKLFF. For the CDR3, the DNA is TGCAGTGCGCCGACGGATGAAAAACTGTTTTTT.

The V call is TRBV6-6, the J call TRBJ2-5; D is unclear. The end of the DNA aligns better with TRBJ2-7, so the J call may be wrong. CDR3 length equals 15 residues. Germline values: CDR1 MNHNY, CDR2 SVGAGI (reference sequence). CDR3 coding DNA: TGTGCCAGCAGGCCTCAGAGGACGGCTTTCTACGAGCAGTACTTC. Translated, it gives CASRPQRTAFYEQYF.

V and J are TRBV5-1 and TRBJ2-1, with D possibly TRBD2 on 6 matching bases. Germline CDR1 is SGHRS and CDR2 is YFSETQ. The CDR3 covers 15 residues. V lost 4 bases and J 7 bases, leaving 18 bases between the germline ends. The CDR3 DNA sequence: TGCGCCAGCAGCCCCATAGCGGATCCCTGGAATGAGCAGTTCTTC. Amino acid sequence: CASSPIADPWNEQFF.

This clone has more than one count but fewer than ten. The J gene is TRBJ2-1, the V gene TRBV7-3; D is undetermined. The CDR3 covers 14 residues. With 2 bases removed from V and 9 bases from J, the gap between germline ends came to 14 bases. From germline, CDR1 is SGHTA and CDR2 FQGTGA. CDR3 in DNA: TGTGCCAGCAGCTTATTAGGTTCGGATAGTGAGCAGTTCTTC. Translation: CASSLLGSDSEQFF. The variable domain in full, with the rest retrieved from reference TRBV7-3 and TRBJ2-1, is GAGVSQTPSNKVTEKGKYVELRCDPISGHTALYWYRQSLGQGPEFLIYFQGTGAADDSGLPNDRFFAVRPEGSVSTLKIQRTERGDSAVYLCASSLLGSDSEQFFGPGTRLTVL.